These 17 T cell receptor beta chains were all obtained from the same sample, sequenced in a study of cytomegalovirus exposure and HLA in healthy donors. The study ran its PCR with 60 Vbeta and 13 Jbeta primers. Sequencing was performed with immunoSEQ multiplex PCR; in TCRdb, only in-frame clones are kept and a portion is missing. This sample has about 120,000 clones, with around 70% found just once. Sequencing input: PBMCs. The receptors shown here come from a woman in her 50s in good health and CMV-seropositive.

The chain joins TRBV7-7 to TRBJ2-1; TRBD1 agrees at 12 bases. The CDR3 sequence is 14 residues long. V was pared by 5 bases and J by 7 bases, with 3 bases of the junction left unmatched. The V gene's germline CDR1 is SSHAT and CDR2 FNYEAQ (reference sequence). This CDR3 reads CASSLGQGANEQFF. In DNA form, the CDR3 reads TGTGCCAGCAGCCTGGGACAGGGGGCGAATGAGCAGTTCTTC.

This clone occurred once. V is TRBV18 and J is TRBJ1-2; no reliable D call. The CDR3 contains 14 residues. Germline CDR1 and CDR2: KGHSH and LQKENI. V lost 1 base and J lost 4, with 10 bases in between. The CDR3 DNA reads TGTGCCAGCTCACCACGGAGAGATTCCTATGGCTACACCTTC. Its protein product is CASSPRRDSYGYTF.

CDR3 sequence: CASREGARDTEAFF. The CDR3 coding sequence is TGTGCCAGCAGGGAGGGGGCGCGAGACACTGAAGCTTTCTTT. The chain couples TRBV2 to TRBJ1-1; 7 nucleotides line up with TRBD1. The CDR3 covers 14 residues. V was clipped by 6 bases and J by 3 bases; unmatched bases: 7. The germline V gene has CDR1 SNHLY and CDR2 FYNNEI.

This clone is a singleton in its sample. The rearrangement joins TRBV18 to TRBJ1-1; unclear D gene. There are 15 residues in the CDR3. Germline V gives CDR1 KGHSH, CDR2 LQKENI. The ends were cut back, 1 base at V and 3 bases at J, with 12 bases in the middle. The DNA for the CDR3 is TGTGCCAGCTCACCACGGAGTGAGTTCGACACTGAAGCTTTCTTT. Protein: CASSPRSEFDTEAFF.

V and J are TRBV5-6 and TRBJ1-2, with no clear D. Germline V gene sequence: CDR1 SGHDT, CDR2 YYEEEE. V dropped 3 bases and J dropped 6 bases, with 9 bases sitting between them. The CDR3 extends over 12 amino acids. The CDR3 DNA is TGTGCCAGCAGCTCCGGGATCGATGGCTACACCTTC. As protein: CASSSGIDGYTF.

The V and J genes are TRBV6-5 and TRBJ1-6; the D is unclear. V lost 5 bases to trimming and J lost 7 bases, with 6 bases between them. There are 12 residues in the CDR3. CDR1 is MNHEY and CDR2 is SVGAGI in the germline V gene. Written as DNA, the CDR3 is TGTGCCAGCAGTATTTCGAATTCACCCCTCCACTTT. Translated, it gives CASSISNSPLHF.

This chain connects TRBV1 to TRBJ1-1; the listed D gene, TRBD1, was not tested against the DNA. TRBV1 is described as a pseudogene. The CDR3 is made up of 18 amino acids. CDR3 in DNA: TGCACCAGCAGCCAAGATGGGTGGGACAGCCCCCTTGGCACTGAAGCTTTCTTT. Its protein is CTSSQDGWDSPLGTEAFF.

This clone was counted once. J is TRBJ1-4 and V is TRBV6-5; 7 bases fit TRBD1. Germline V CDR1 and CDR2: MNHEY, SVGAGI. This CDR3 spans 16 amino acids. Germline trimming cut 0 bases from V and 5 bases from J; bases unmatched to any gene: 6. The CDR3 DNA sequence: TGTGCCAGCAGTTACTCTCCTACAGGGGCGAATGAAAAACTGTTTTTT. It codes for CASSYSPTGANEKLFF.

V usage is TRBV9 and J usage is TRBJ2-3; the D gene is possibly TRBD2 (6 bases). This CDR3 has 15 amino acids. V shed 5 bases and J shed 4 bases, with 17 bases lying between them. Germline CDR1 is SGDLS and CDR2 is YYNGEE. The CDR3 DNA reads as TGTGCCAGCAGGAGGGACTCTTCAGTCCCAGATACGCAGTATTTT. It encodes CASRRDSSVPDTQYF.

CDR3 DNA sequence: TGTGCCAGCAGCTTAGCCCAAAGACTAGCGGGGGGGGCGAAGCAGTATTTT. The encoded protein is CASSLAQRLAGGAKQYF. The chain couples TRBV11-2 to TRBJ2-3; 14 bases are shared with TRBD2. The J segment lost 11 bases and the V segment lost 1 base, leaving 11 bases of the junction unmatched. The CDR3 spans 17 residues. Germline V gives CDR1 SGHAT, CDR2 FQNNGV.

This rearrangement joins TRBV5-1 to TRBJ2-5, with D hard to call. Trimming took off 4 bases at V and 1 base at J, with 11 bases between the two ends. Germline V CDR1 and CDR2: SGHRS, YFSETQ. This CDR3 spans 14 amino acids. CDR3 in DNA: TGCGCCAGCAGCGAACAGAACACCCAAGAGACCCAGTACTTC. Protein product: CASSEQNTQETQYF.

The rearrangement links TRBV28 to TRBJ2-5; D remains unclear. Per germline, CDR1 MDHEN and CDR2 SYDVKM. The V gene lost 8 bases and the J gene lost 0 bases, with 10 bases spanning the gap. This CDR3 contains 13 residues. The CDR3 DNA reads as TGTGCCAGCTATTCCCGGTACCAAGAGACCCAGTACTTC. Translation gives CASYSRYQETQYF.

V and J are TRBV5-4 and TRBJ1-2; 8 nucleotides line up with TRBD1. In germline, CDR1 is SGHNT, CDR2 YYREEE (reference sequence). This CDR3 contains 14 residues. V lost 1 base and J lost 7; bases outside the gene matches: 6. DNA for the CDR3: TGTGCCAGCAGCTTGTTCGACAGGGGATCTGGCTACACCTTC. This gives the protein CASSLFDRGSGYTF.

This sequence joins TRBV4-2 and TRBJ2-1, with 10 bases aligning to TRBD2. Germline CDR1 LGHNA, CDR2 YNFKEQ. This CDR3 comprises 18 residues. V gave up 0 bases and J gave up 0 bases; unmatched junction bases: 5. As DNA, the CDR3 is TGTGCCAGCAGCCAAGATCCTAGCGGGAGTGGCTCCTACAATGAGCAGTTCTTC. Protein product: CASSQDPSGSGSYNEQFF.

The V and J genes are TRBV10-2 and TRBJ1-1; 8 positions agree with TRBD1. With 4 bases clipped from V and 0 bases from J, the junction kept 13 bases outside the gene matches. CDR1 and CDR2 (germline): WSHSY, SAAADI. The CDR3 runs 18 residues. In nucleotides, the CDR3 is TGCGCCAGCAGTGGGTTGGGGGGACAGGAGGAAATGAACACTGAAGCTTTCTTT. Translation: CASSGLGGQEEMNTEAFF.

The chain joins TRBV19 to TRBJ1-1; D call uncertain. Germline V gene lookup returns CDR1 LNHDA and CDR2 SQIVND (reference sequence). Trimming removed 0 bases at V and 3 bases at J, with 11 bases between. This CDR3 is built from 15 residues. CDR3 region: CASSIEADQDTEAFF. The CDR3 region has the DNA TGTGCCAGTAGTATAGAGGCTGATCAAGACACTGAAGCTTTCTTT.

The chain has TRBV6-1 and TRBJ1-6, with 8 bases lining up with TRBD1. Germline V gene lookup returns CDR1 MNHNS and CDR2 SASEGT. J gave up 7 bases and V 3 bases, and 17 bases lay outside the gene matches. This CDR3 is 19 amino acids long. CDR3 residues: CASSDPVGGQGAFNSPLHF. CDR3 coding DNA: TGTGCCAGCAGTGATCCAGTCGGTGGACAGGGAGCCTTCAATTCACCCCTCCACTTT.